A selection of T cell receptor beta chains follows, all from one sample in a study of T-cell memory formation after mild COVID-19. TCRdb reprocessed the 5' RACE reads with MiXCR, giving one entry per CDR3 protein. The data show 310,000 or so distinct CDR3 sequences, 15% to 20% seen once. Material: PBMCs or a T cell subset sorted from them (not recorded which). The receptor source for this set is a young man who had mild COVID-19 (a few samples of this study predate the infection). Cell type and time point are not known. CDR3s include the opening cysteine and the closing phenylalanine or tryptophan. The order of the fields is D gene, V gene, J gene, clone size, CDR3 DNA, CDR3 protein. The D gene is left open where the match is weak. For some rows the clone size is stated as once, few or many, or as a class when expanded; others skip it.

d_gene: TRBD2
v_gene: TRBV7-8
j_gene: TRBJ2-5
abundance: -
CDR3nt: TGTGCCAGCAGCTCTCCACTAGCGGGGAGATCGGAAGAGACCCAGTACTTC
CDR3aa: CASSSPLAGRSEETQYF

d_gene: TRBD1
v_gene: TRBV20-1
j_gene: TRBJ1-5
abundance: many
CDR3nt: TGCAGTGCTAGAGGTTGGACAGGGGATCAGCCCCAGCATTTT
CDR3aa: CSARGWTGDQPQHF

d_gene: -
v_gene: TRBV6-1
j_gene: TRBJ2-3
abundance: -
CDR3nt: TGTGCCAGCAGTGAATTTTCAGCAGATACGCAGTATTTT
CDR3aa: CASSEFSADTQYF

d_gene: -
v_gene: TRBV29-1
j_gene: TRBJ2-7
abundance: -
CDR3nt: TGCAGCGTTTATCTCACGGGGCTAAGGTCCTACGAGCAGTACTTC
CDR3aa: CSVYLTGLRSYEQYF

d_gene: -
v_gene: TRBV2
j_gene: TRBJ1-5
abundance: -
CDR3nt: TGTGCCAGCAGTGAAGGGCCCCGGGGTTATAGCAATCAGCCCCAGCATTTT
CDR3aa: CASSEGPRGYSNQPQHF

d_gene: TRBD1
v_gene: TRBV12-3/TRBV12-4
j_gene: TRBJ1-1
abundance: -
CDR3nt: TGTGCCAGCAGCAACAGACAGGGGGCCCTGTCGATTGCTTTCTTT
CDR3aa: CASSNRQGALSIAFF

d_gene: -
v_gene: TRBV6-1
j_gene: TRBJ1-3
abundance: once
CDR3nt: TGTGCCAGCAGTGAATTCGGGACGACTGGAAACACCATATATTTT
CDR3aa: CASSEFGTTGNTIYF

d_gene: TRBD1
v_gene: TRBV11-3
j_gene: TRBJ2-3
abundance: few
CDR3nt: TGTGCCAGCAGCGGGTCCGGGACAGGGGTTGGAGATACGCAGTATTTT
CDR3aa: CASSGSGTGVGDTQYF

d_gene: -
v_gene: TRBV4-3
j_gene: TRBJ2-3
abundance: few
CDR3nt: TGCGCCAGCAGCCAAGATTGGTCCGGGGACACAGATACGCAGTATTTT
CDR3aa: CASSQDWSGDTDTQYF

d_gene: TRBD2
v_gene: TRBV19
j_gene: TRBJ2-3
abundance: few
CDR3nt: TGTGCCAGTAGTAGCGGGGGGGCTGGCACAGATACGCAGTATTTT
CDR3aa: CASSSGGAGTDTQYF

d_gene: -
v_gene: TRBV7-2
j_gene: TRBJ2-7
abundance: few
CDR3nt: TGTGCCAGCAGCTTACAGACCTACGAGCAGTACTTC
CDR3aa: CASSLQTYEQYF

d_gene: TRBD1
v_gene: TRBV4-3
j_gene: TRBJ2-2
abundance: few
CDR3nt: TGCGCCAGCAGCCAAACAGGGGTGAGAACCGGGGAGCTGTTTTTT
CDR3aa: CASSQTGVRTGELFF

d_gene: TRBD1
v_gene: TRBV7-2
j_gene: TRBJ2-7
abundance: few
CDR3nt: TGTGCCAGCAGCGTAACAGGGGGGTTAGCCTACGAGCAGTACTTC
CDR3aa: CASSVTGGLAYEQYF

d_gene: TRBD2
v_gene: TRBV11-1
j_gene: TRBJ2-4
abundance: few
CDR3nt: TGTGCCAGCAGCCCCCCGGGGGGAGCCAAAAACATTCAGTACTTC
CDR3aa: CASSPPGGAKNIQYF

d_gene: -
v_gene: TRBV10-3
j_gene: TRBJ1-5
abundance: few
CDR3nt: TGTGCCATCGAAACGGGCCTATATCAGCCCCAGCATTTT
CDR3aa: CAIETGLYQPQHF

d_gene: -
v_gene: TRBV12-3/TRBV12-4
j_gene: TRBJ2-1
abundance: few
CDR3nt: TGTGCCAGCAGTTTGGATCGGGCCAGCAGTTCCTACAATGAGCAGTTCTTC
CDR3aa: CASSLDRASSSYNEQFF

d_gene: -
v_gene: TRBV4-3
j_gene: TRBJ2-2
abundance: few
CDR3nt: TGCGCCAGCAGCCAAGATCCGCCCCGTCCAGGCACCGGGGAGCTGTTTTTT
CDR3aa: CASSQDPPRPGTGELFF

d_gene: TRBD1
v_gene: TRBV11-2
j_gene: TRBJ1-6
abundance: -
CDR3nt: TGTGCCAGCAGCTTAGGCCCAGGGGGCAATTCACCCCTCCACTTT
CDR3aa: CASSLGPGGNSPLHF

d_gene: -
v_gene: TRBV7-6
j_gene: TRBJ2-3
abundance: -
CDR3nt: TGTGCCAGCAACTTGGCCCCTACAGATACGCAGTATTTT
CDR3aa: CASNLAPTDTQYF

d_gene: -
v_gene: TRBV3-1
j_gene: TRBJ2-5
abundance: -
CDR3nt: TGTGCCAGCAGCCAAGGAACCAGCCTTATTGCAGAGACCCAGTACTTC
CDR3aa: CASSQGTSLIAETQYF

d_gene: -
v_gene: TRBV20-1
j_gene: TRBJ2-7
abundance: few
CDR3nt: TGCAGTGCTTCCCCAGGAGCCTACGAGCAGTACTTC
CDR3aa: CSASPGAYEQYF

d_gene: -
v_gene: TRBV5-1
j_gene: TRBJ2-2
abundance: few
CDR3nt: TGCGCCAGCAGCTTGGAAGTTAGGTGGAGCGGGGAGCTGTTTTTT
CDR3aa: CASSLEVRWSGELFF

d_gene: -
v_gene: TRBV20-1
j_gene: TRBJ2-5
abundance: -
CDR3nt: TGCAGTGCTAGGGAATTCCCTCTGGGATTAGCTGGGGAGACCCAGTACTTC
CDR3aa: CSAREFPLGLAGETQYF

d_gene: -
v_gene: TRBV28
j_gene: TRBJ1-1
abundance: -
CDR3nt: TGTGCCAGCAGTCAAACCCTCGAAGCTTTCTTT
CDR3aa: CASSQTLEAFF

d_gene: TRBD1
v_gene: TRBV4-2
j_gene: TRBJ2-4
abundance: -
CDR3nt: TGTGCCAGCAGCCAAGTGACAGGGCTACTAGCCAAAAACATTCAGTACTTC
CDR3aa: CASSQVTGLLAKNIQYF

d_gene: -
v_gene: TRBV5-1
j_gene: TRBJ2-3
abundance: -
CDR3nt: TGCGCCAGCAGCTTGGGTCGGACTGAATACACAGATACGCAGTATTTT
CDR3aa: CASSLGRTEYTDTQYF

d_gene: TRBD2
v_gene: TRBV7-7
j_gene: TRBJ2-3
abundance: many
CDR3nt: TGTGCTAGCAGCCCGCGAGCGGGGGGATTCACAGATACGCAGTATTTT
CDR3aa: CASSPRAGGFTDTQYF

d_gene: -
v_gene: TRBV12-3/TRBV12-4
j_gene: TRBJ2-3
abundance: -
CDR3nt: TGTGCCAGCAGTTTCGAAAGGGGGTTTGCAGATACGCAGTATTTT
CDR3aa: CASSFERGFADTQYF

d_gene: -
v_gene: TRBV12-3/TRBV12-4
j_gene: TRBJ1-3
abundance: -
CDR3nt: TGTGCCAGCAGTTTCGGGGGGGACGGAAACACCATATATTTT
CDR3aa: CASSFGGDGNTIYF

d_gene: -
v_gene: TRBV6-5
j_gene: TRBJ2-7
abundance: -
CDR3nt: TGTGCCAGCAGTTACCGGGCTTATCAGCCTGCCTACGAGCAGTACTTC
CDR3aa: CASSYRAYQPAYEQYF

d_gene: -
v_gene: TRBV6-5
j_gene: TRBJ1-2
abundance: few
CDR3nt: TGTGCCAGCAGTTACAGTTTGGGGTCCTATGGCTACACCTTC
CDR3aa: CASSYSLGSYGYTF

d_gene: -
v_gene: TRBV3-1
j_gene: TRBJ2-7
abundance: once
CDR3nt: TGTGCCAGCAGCCAAAGTTTTCCCGTCTACGAGCAGTACTTC
CDR3aa: CASSQSFPVYEQYF

d_gene: -
v_gene: TRBV10-3
j_gene: TRBJ2-5
abundance: many
CDR3nt: TGTGCCATCAGTGAGGAGAAGGGGTACCAAGAGACCCAGTACTTC
CDR3aa: CAISEEKGYQETQYF

d_gene: TRBD1
v_gene: TRBV6-4
j_gene: TRBJ2-1
abundance: many
CDR3nt: TGTGCCAGCAGTGCCGGCCCGGGACAGTACAATGAGCAGTTCTTC
CDR3aa: CASSAGPGQYNEQFF

d_gene: -
v_gene: TRBV27
j_gene: TRBJ2-1
abundance: -
CDR3nt: TGTGCCAGCGCCAGCTCCTACAATGAGCAGTTCTTC
CDR3aa: CASASSYNEQFF

d_gene: -
v_gene: TRBV9
j_gene: TRBJ2-3
abundance: -
CDR3nt: TGTGCCAGCAGCCCGCGGACAGGCGGGGGCACAGATACGCAGTATTTT
CDR3aa: CASSPRTGGGTDTQYF

d_gene: TRBD1
v_gene: TRBV12-3/TRBV12-4
j_gene: TRBJ2-7
abundance: -
CDR3nt: TGTGCCAGCAGTCGACAGGGAGCCTACGAGCAGTACTTC
CDR3aa: CASSRQGAYEQYF

d_gene: TRBD1
v_gene: TRBV6-2/TRBV6-3
j_gene: TRBJ1-1
abundance: -
CDR3nt: TGTGCCAGCAGTTATCCCTCACAGGGGGACACTGAAGCTTTCTTT
CDR3aa: CASSYPSQGDTEAFF

d_gene: -
v_gene: TRBV4-3
j_gene: TRBJ1-1
abundance: -
CDR3nt: TGCGCCAGCAGCCAAGAGGGGGGATCGACAGCTTTCTTT
CDR3aa: CASSQEGGSTAFF

d_gene: -
v_gene: TRBV5-1
j_gene: TRBJ1-6
abundance: few
CDR3nt: TGCGCCAGCAGCTTGGTAGTCTCGCGGCAGTCTGGATCACCCCTCCACTTT
CDR3aa: CASSLVVSRQSGSPLHF

d_gene: -
v_gene: TRBV29-1
j_gene: TRBJ2-7
abundance: -
CDR3nt: TGCAGCGTCGGGTCTTCGAGCAACGAGCAGTACTTC
CDR3aa: CSVGSSSNEQYF

d_gene: -
v_gene: TRBV27
j_gene: TRBJ2-3
abundance: few
CDR3nt: TGTGCCAGCAGCCGATCGATTCTTCTGTCAGATACGCAGTATTTT
CDR3aa: CASSRSILLSDTQYF

d_gene: -
v_gene: TRBV12-3/TRBV12-4
j_gene: TRBJ2-7
abundance: many
CDR3nt: TGTGCCAGCAGACTCCAGGGTGCAGGAGACGAGCAGTACTTC
CDR3aa: CASRLQGAGDEQYF

d_gene: -
v_gene: TRBV18
j_gene: TRBJ1-1
abundance: -
CDR3nt: TGTGCCAGCTCACCCCTTGAGGGCCTGAACACTGAAGCTTTCTTT
CDR3aa: CASSPLEGLNTEAFF

d_gene: -
v_gene: TRBV12-3/TRBV12-4
j_gene: TRBJ2-2
abundance: many
CDR3nt: TGTGCCAGCAGGACCGGGTTCCCGAACACCGGGGAGCTGTTTTTT
CDR3aa: CASRTGFPNTGELFF

d_gene: -
v_gene: TRBV18
j_gene: TRBJ1-1
abundance: few
CDR3nt: TGTGCCAGCTCACGCTCCCGGGGGCCGGGTGAAGCTTTCTTT
CDR3aa: CASSRSRGPGEAFF